This T cell receptor beta chain came from a study of cytomegalovirus exposure and HLA in healthy donors. From germline, CDR1 is MNHEY and CDR2 SMNVEV (reference sequence). CDR3 length: 14 residues. V shed 5 bases and J shed 5 bases, with 13 bases lying between them. Researchers ran the PCR with 60 Vbeta and 13 Jbeta primers. Clones were read by immunoSEQ multiplex PCR, and TCRdb kept only the in-frame ones, dropping some. Of roughly 200,000 clones listed, approximately 80% are singletons. The TCR originated in a woman between 50 and 59 years old in good health and CMV-seronegative. J is TRBJ2-4 and V is TRBV27; tentative D call: TRBD2 (5 bases). Material for sequencing was PBMCs. The CDR3 reads CASSTAAGENIQYF. The CDR3 DNA reads TGTGCCAGCAGTACAGCGGCAGGTGAAAACATTCAGTACTTC.